The 2 T cell receptor beta chains in this list originate from one sample, sequenced in a study of Graves' ophthalmopathy and Graves' hyperthyroidism. Investigators amplified TCR beta CDR3 regions from RNA transcripts. First-round RT-PCR used HTBI primers; second-round multiplex PCR followed. MiXCR was run by TCRdb on the multiplex PCR reads, yielding one entry per CDR3 protein. This table holds hundreds of thousands of distinct CDR3 sequences, 21% found once. Source material: peripheral blood. These receptors were obtained from a woman aged 18-29 years with stable Graves' hyperthyroidism.

This clonotype has just a few counts. This sequence joins TRBV2 and TRBJ2-7; D not certain. This CDR3 spans 11 amino acids. V lost 3 bases and J 5 bases, leaving 5 bases between the germline ends. CDR1 is SNHLY and CDR2 is FYNNEI in the germline V gene. Here the CDR3 reads CASSDLNEQYF. The CDR3 DNA follows: TGTGCCAGCAGTGATCTCAACGAGCAGTACTTC.

This clonotype was observed many times. The CDR3 DNA reads as TGTGCCAGCAGCTTAGAGTGGGGTCACACTGAAGCTTTCTTT. It codes for CASSLEWGHTEAFF. The genes are TRBV7-2 and TRBJ1-1; no clear D. Germline CDR1 reads SGHTA; CDR2 reads FQGNSA. The V and J ends lost 1 base and 3 bases respectively, with 9 bases between them. CDR3 length: 14 residues.